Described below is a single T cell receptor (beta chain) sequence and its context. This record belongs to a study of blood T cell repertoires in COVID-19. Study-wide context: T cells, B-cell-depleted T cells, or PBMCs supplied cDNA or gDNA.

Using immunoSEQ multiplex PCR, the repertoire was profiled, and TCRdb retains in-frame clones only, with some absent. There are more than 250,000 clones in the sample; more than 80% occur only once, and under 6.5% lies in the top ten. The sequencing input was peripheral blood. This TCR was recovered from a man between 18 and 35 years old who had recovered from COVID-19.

The CDR3 nucleotides read TGTGCCAGCCGCGATAGCTCCTACAATGAGCAGTTCTTC. This translates into CASRDSSYNEQFF. V usage is TRBV28 and J usage is TRBJ2-1; the D is unclear. The CDR3 has 13 residues. Trimming left V 8 bases short and J 0 bases short, with 8 bases between. The germline gives CDR1 MDHEN, CDR2 SYDVKM.